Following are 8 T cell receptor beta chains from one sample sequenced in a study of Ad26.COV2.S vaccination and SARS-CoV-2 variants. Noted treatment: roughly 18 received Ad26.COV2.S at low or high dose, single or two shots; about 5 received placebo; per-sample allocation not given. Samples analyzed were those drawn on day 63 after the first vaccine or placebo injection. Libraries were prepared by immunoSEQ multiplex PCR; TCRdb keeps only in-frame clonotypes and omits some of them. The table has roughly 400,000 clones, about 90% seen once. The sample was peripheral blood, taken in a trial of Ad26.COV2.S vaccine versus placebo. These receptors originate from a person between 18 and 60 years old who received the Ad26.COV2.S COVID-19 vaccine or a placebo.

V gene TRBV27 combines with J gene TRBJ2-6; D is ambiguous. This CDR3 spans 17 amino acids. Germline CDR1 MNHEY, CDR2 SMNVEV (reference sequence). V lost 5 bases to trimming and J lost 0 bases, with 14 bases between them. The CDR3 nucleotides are TGTGCCAGCAGTAAAGGCGTACGGATCTCTGGGGCCAACGTCCTGACTTTC. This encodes CASSKGVRISGANVLTF.

CDR3 sequence (DNA): TGTGCCAGCAGCCGAGGCCAGGGGAACAATCAGCCCCAGCATTTT. Amino acid sequence: CASSRGQGNNQPQHF. This chain joins TRBV6-5 and TRBJ1-5; maybe TRBD1 (6 bases). The CDR3 is made up of 15 amino acids. Between the trimmed V and J ends, which lost 6 bases and 3 bases, there was a span of 15 bases. Germline V gene lookup returns CDR1 MNHEY and CDR2 SVGAGI.

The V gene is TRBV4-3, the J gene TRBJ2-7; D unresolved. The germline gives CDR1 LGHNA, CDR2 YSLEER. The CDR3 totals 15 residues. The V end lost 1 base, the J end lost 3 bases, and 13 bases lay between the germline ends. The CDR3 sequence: CASSQGTAGVYEQYF. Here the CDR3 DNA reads TGCGCCAGCAGCCAAGGTACAGCCGGCGTCTACGAGCAGTACTTC.

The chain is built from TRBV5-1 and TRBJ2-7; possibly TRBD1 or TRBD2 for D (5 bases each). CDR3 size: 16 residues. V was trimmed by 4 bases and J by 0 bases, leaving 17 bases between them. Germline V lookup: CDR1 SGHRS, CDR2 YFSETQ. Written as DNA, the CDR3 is TGCGCCAGCAGCCTCCTGGGGGACGCAACCTCCTACGAGCAGTACTTC. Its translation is CASSLLGDATSYEQYF.

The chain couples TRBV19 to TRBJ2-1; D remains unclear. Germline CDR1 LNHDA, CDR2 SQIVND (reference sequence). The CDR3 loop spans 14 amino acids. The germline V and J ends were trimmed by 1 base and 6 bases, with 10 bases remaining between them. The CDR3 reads CASSIGGSPNEQFF. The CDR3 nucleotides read TGTGCCAGTAGTATAGGAGGTAGCCCCAATGAGCAGTTCTTC.

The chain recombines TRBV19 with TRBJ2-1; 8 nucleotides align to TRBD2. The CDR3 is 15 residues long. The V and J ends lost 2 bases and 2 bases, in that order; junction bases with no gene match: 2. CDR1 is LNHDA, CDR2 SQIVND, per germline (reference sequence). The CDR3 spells CASSISGRPYNEQFF. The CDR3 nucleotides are TGTGCCAGTAGTATAAGCGGGAGACCCTACAATGAGCAGTTCTTC.

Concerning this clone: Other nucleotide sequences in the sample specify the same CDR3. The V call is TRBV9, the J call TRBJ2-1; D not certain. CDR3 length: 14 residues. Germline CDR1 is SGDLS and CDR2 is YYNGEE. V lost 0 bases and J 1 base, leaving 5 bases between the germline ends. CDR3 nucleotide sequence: TGTGCCAGCAGCGTAGGGGTTTCCTACAATGAGCAGTTCTTC. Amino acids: CASSVGVSYNEQFF.

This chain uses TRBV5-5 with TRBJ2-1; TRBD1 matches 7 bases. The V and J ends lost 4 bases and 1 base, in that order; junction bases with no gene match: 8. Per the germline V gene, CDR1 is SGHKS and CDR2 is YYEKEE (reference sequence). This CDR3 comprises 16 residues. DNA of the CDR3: TGTGCCAGCAGCCTAGAGGGGGCCCCGTCCTACAATGAGCAGTTCTTC. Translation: CASSLEGAPSYNEQFF.